These T cell receptor beta chains were read from a single sample in a study of blood T cell repertoires in COVID-19. Sequenced by immunoSEQ multiplex PCR; TCRdb stores in-frame clones only, minus some. This table holds 540,000 or so clones, roughly nine tenths found once. Sample: peripheral blood. Receptors originate from a woman aged 45-65 years with COVID-19, enrolled during active disease. Each CDR3 is given with its conserved first and last residue. The order of the fields is V gene, J gene, D gene, CDR3 length, clone size, CDR3 DNA, CDR3 protein. The D gene is left open where the match is weak. A clone size is listed for some rows: how often the clone was seen (once, few, many), or a class if it is expanded.

v_gene: TRBV19
j_gene: TRBJ1-2
d_gene: NA
len: 14
abundance: once
CDR3nt: TGTGCCAGTCAAAACGTCAGGGGAAACTATGGCTACACCTTC
CDR3aa: CASQNVRGNYGYTF

v_gene: TRBV30
j_gene: TRBJ2-3
d_gene: TRBD2
len: 12
abundance: NA
CDR3nt: TGTGCCTCTGGGAACGGGGGGAATACGCAGTATTTT
CDR3aa: CASGNGGNTQYF

v_gene: TRBV10-3
j_gene: TRBJ2-7
d_gene: TRBD2
len: 13
abundance: once
CDR3nt: TGTGCCATCATGACTAGCGGGGAAGGGGAGCAGTACTTC
CDR3aa: CAIMTSGEGEQYF

v_gene: TRBV29-1
j_gene: TRBJ2-7
d_gene: TRBD1
len: 13
abundance: NA
CDR3nt: TGCAGCGTTACAGGGGGTAGCTCCTACGAGCAGTACTTC
CDR3aa: CSVTGGSSYEQYF

v_gene: TRBV11-3
j_gene: TRBJ2-2
d_gene: TRBD1
len: 16
abundance: NA
CDR3nt: TGTGCCAGCAGCTTGGGACAGGCCTACTACACCGGGGAGCTGTTTTTT
CDR3aa: CASSLGQAYYTGELFF

v_gene: TRBV12-3/TRBV12-4
j_gene: TRBJ1-2
d_gene: NA
len: 13
abundance: NA
CDR3nt: TGTGCCAGCAGCCCTCGGGGGAACTATGGCTACACCTTC
CDR3aa: CASSPRGNYGYTF

v_gene: TRBV12-5
j_gene: TRBJ1-4
d_gene: NA
len: 17
abundance: NA
CDR3nt: TGTGCTAGTGGTTTTTTCGGGGTACACGCAACTAATGAAAAACTGTTTTTT
CDR3aa: CASGFFGVHATNEKLFF

v_gene: TRBV13
j_gene: TRBJ2-3
d_gene: NA
len: 13
abundance: NA
CDR3nt: TGTGCCAGCAGCTTAGCTACCACAGATACGCAGTATTTT
CDR3aa: CASSLATTDTQYF

v_gene: TRBV11-2
j_gene: TRBJ2-1
d_gene: TRBD2
len: 15
abundance: NA
CDR3nt: TGTGCCAGCAGCTTACGGCCCCGGGGGGGGCCTGAGCAGTTCTTC
CDR3aa: CASSLRPRGGPEQFF

v_gene: TRBV28
j_gene: TRBJ2-7
d_gene: NA
len: 13
abundance: NA
CDR3nt: TGTGCCAGCAGTTTAGCGGGGATTAACGAGCAGTACTTC
CDR3aa: CASSLAGINEQYF

v_gene: TRBV19
j_gene: TRBJ1-5
d_gene: NA
len: 13
abundance: NA
CDR3nt: TGTGCCAGTAGTCCCGCGTATAATCAGCCCCAGCATTTT
CDR3aa: CASSPAYNQPQHF

v_gene: TRBV7-9
j_gene: TRBJ2-1
d_gene: TRBD2
len: 15
abundance: NA
CDR3nt: TGTGCCAGCAGCGAAATAGCGGGGGTTGACAATGAGCAGTTCTTC
CDR3aa: CASSEIAGVDNEQFF

v_gene: TRBV7-9
j_gene: TRBJ1-1
d_gene: NA
len: 14
abundance: NA
CDR3nt: TGTGCCAGCAGCTTTCAGGGAACCAACACTGAAGCTTTCTTT
CDR3aa: CASSFQGTNTEAFF

v_gene: TRBV7-9
j_gene: TRBJ1-1
d_gene: TRBD1
len: 15
abundance: few
CDR3nt: TGTGCCAGCGGACAGGGAGGAATCATGAACACTGAAGCTTTCTTT
CDR3aa: CASGQGGIMNTEAFF

v_gene: TRBV7-3
j_gene: TRBJ1-3
d_gene: NA
len: 14
abundance: NA
CDR3nt: TGTGCCAGCAGCTTAGATGGCCCTGGAAACACCATATATTTT
CDR3aa: CASSLDGPGNTIYF

v_gene: TRBV21-1
j_gene: TRBJ1-5
d_gene: NA
len: 15
abundance: NA
CDR3nt: TGTGCCAGCAGCAAAAGACAGGGGCTGGTTCAGCCCCAGCATTTT
CDR3aa: CASSKRQGLVQPQHF

v_gene: TRBV2
j_gene: TRBJ1-2
d_gene: NA
len: 11
abundance: NA
CDR3nt: TGTGCCAGCAGTGAAGGGTGGGGCCCCACCTTC
CDR3aa: CASSEGWGPTF

v_gene: TRBV5-1
j_gene: TRBJ1-2
d_gene: TRBD1
len: 14
abundance: NA
CDR3nt: TGCGCCAGCAGCTTGGCGGGGACAGGGTATGGCTACACCTTC
CDR3aa: CASSLAGTGYGYTF

v_gene: TRBV7-6
j_gene: TRBJ2-3
d_gene: TRBD2
len: 15
abundance: NA
CDR3nt: TGTGCCAGCAGCCTTAGCGGGGGGGCGACAGATACGCAGTATTTT
CDR3aa: CASSLSGGATDTQYF

v_gene: TRBV12-3/TRBV12-4
j_gene: TRBJ2-7
d_gene: NA
len: 12
abundance: NA
CDR3nt: TGTGCCAGCAGTTTATCCCCATACGAGCAGTACTTC
CDR3aa: CASSLSPYEQYF

v_gene: TRBV9
j_gene: TRBJ1-2
d_gene: NA
len: 13
abundance: NA
CDR3nt: TGTGCCAGCAGCTTCGGGGGTAACTATGGCTACACCTTC
CDR3aa: CASSFGGNYGYTF

v_gene: TRBV4-1
j_gene: TRBJ1-2
d_gene: NA
len: 15
abundance: NA
CDR3nt: TGCGCCAGCAGCCAAGAACAACAGGGTGTCTATGGCTACACCTTC
CDR3aa: CASSQEQQGVYGYTF

v_gene: TRBV11-3
j_gene: TRBJ1-6
d_gene: NA
len: 13
abundance: NA
CDR3nt: TGTGCCAGCAGCCCGCCGGGGGGATCACCCCTCCACTTT
CDR3aa: CASSPPGGSPLHF

v_gene: TRBV7-2
j_gene: TRBJ2-4
d_gene: TRBD1
len: 16
abundance: once
CDR3nt: TGTGCCAGCAGCTTAGGAGGGGGCCGGGGCAAAAACATTCAGTACTTC
CDR3aa: CASSLGGGRGKNIQYF

v_gene: TRBV4-1
j_gene: TRBJ2-7
d_gene: TRBD1
len: 16
abundance: NA
CDR3nt: TGCGCCAGCAGCCAAGATAGGGGGACAGGGTGGTACGAGCAGTACTTC
CDR3aa: CASSQDRGTGWYEQYF

v_gene: TRBV3-1/TRBV3-2
j_gene: TRBJ1-1
d_gene: NA
len: 14
abundance: once
CDR3nt: TGTGCCAGCAGCCAAGATTCCAGGCACACTGAAGCTTTCTTT
CDR3aa: CASSQDSRHTEAFF

v_gene: TRBV5-6
j_gene: TRBJ2-2
d_gene: NA
len: 14
abundance: NA
CDR3nt: TGTGCCAGCAGTGTACAGTCAGGCTTCGGGGAGCTGTTTTTT
CDR3aa: CASSVQSGFGELFF

v_gene: TRBV29-1
j_gene: TRBJ2-7
d_gene: TRBD1
len: 15
abundance: NA
CDR3nt: TGCAGCGCCGAACTGCCGGGACAGGGGGCGGGAGAGCAGTACTTC
CDR3aa: CSAELPGQGAGEQYF

v_gene: TRBV19
j_gene: TRBJ1-2
d_gene: NA
len: 13
abundance: NA
CDR3nt: TGTGCCAGTAGTATCAGGCAGGGCTCTGGCTACACCTTC
CDR3aa: CASSIRQGSGYTF

v_gene: TRBV19
j_gene: TRBJ1-5
d_gene: NA
len: 13
abundance: NA
CDR3nt: TGTGCCAGTAGTGAAGTCCAGAATCAGCCCCAGCATTTT
CDR3aa: CASSEVQNQPQHF

v_gene: TRBV27
j_gene: TRBJ1-1
d_gene: NA
len: 15
abundance: NA
CDR3nt: TGTGCCAGCAGTTTCTCACTCGACAGGAACACTGAAGCTTTCTTT
CDR3aa: CASSFSLDRNTEAFF

v_gene: TRBV15
j_gene: TRBJ1-4
d_gene: NA
len: 14
abundance: NA
CDR3nt: TGTGCCACCATGATCGGCAGGGTCGGGGAAAAACTGTTTTTT
CDR3aa: CATMIGRVGEKLFF

v_gene: TRBV27
j_gene: TRBJ1-2
d_gene: NA
len: 13
abundance: NA
CDR3nt: TGTGCCAGCAGCCCAGGTGCCCTTTATGGCTACACCTTC
CDR3aa: CASSPGALYGYTF

v_gene: TRBV27
j_gene: TRBJ2-7
d_gene: NA
len: 14
abundance: NA
CDR3nt: TGTGCCAGCAGTTTCCGACCCGACAGCTACGAGCAGTACTTC
CDR3aa: CASSFRPDSYEQYF

v_gene: TRBV30
j_gene: TRBJ2-1
d_gene: TRBD2
len: 13
abundance: NA
CDR3nt: TGTGCCTCCCAGCGGGGGGGTTACAATGAGCAGTTCTTC
CDR3aa: CASQRGGYNEQFF

v_gene: TRBV4-1
j_gene: TRBJ1-6
d_gene: NA
len: 18
abundance: few
CDR3nt: TGCGCCAGCAGCCAAGATGACGGGAGGCTCTCCTATAATTCACCCCTCCACTTT
CDR3aa: CASSQDDGRLSYNSPLHF